A single sample is the source of the 2 T cell receptor beta chains below, sequenced in a study of PD-1 blockade in classical Hodgkin lymphoma. Time point in this sample: newly diagnosed, previously untreated cHL patient sample. Generated by immunoSEQ multiplex PCR, the TCRdb table keeps only in-frame clones and is missing some. The data show tens of thousands of clones, roughly 88% seen once. The sample was peripheral blood mononuclear cells (PBMCs). These receptors all come from a human donor with classical Hodgkin lymphoma.

The chain employs TRBV10-3 and TRBJ2-3, with D perhaps assigned TRBD1 or TRBD2 (5 bases each). In germline, CDR1 is ENHRY, CDR2 SYGVKD. The CDR3 totals 13 residues. The V end was cut by 4 bases, the J end by 6 bases, with 11 bases between. The CDR3 protein is CAISGVGTDTQYF. CDR3 coding DNA: TGTGCCATCAGTGGGGTGGGGACGGATACGCAGTATTTT.

This chain links TRBV7-2 with TRBJ2-7; D may match TRBD1 or TRBD2 (5 bases each). The CDR3 consists of 14 residues. Germline V gives CDR1 SGHTA, CDR2 FQGNSA. The V and J ends lost 2 bases and 3 bases respectively, with 11 bases between them. The CDR3 loop is CASSLFAGGYEQYV. The CDR3 DNA reads as TGTGCCAGCAGCTTATTCGCTGGGGGCTACGAGCAGTACGTC.